The clone carrying this T cell receptor beta chain appeared a single time. What it binds is unknown. The data were produced by immunoSEQ multiplex PCR, yet TCRdb's version contains in-frame clones alone and is incomplete. This sample has about 84,000 clones, with 94% found just once. This sample was included in a study of OX40 agonist ivuxolimab in advanced cancers. Overall study context: Three individuals attained partial responses, comprising one hepatocellular carcinoma case and two cutaneous melanoma cases. Regarding the study as a whole: Those patients achieving a partial response at 0.1-3.0 mg/kg showed among the lowest clonal expansion.

Germline trimming cut 4 bases from V and 3 bases from J; bases unmatched to any gene: 5. Looked up from germline, CDR1 is SGHNT and CDR2 is YENEEA. The length of the CDR3 is 16 residues. Here the sequenced sample was CD4+ or CD8+ T cells sorted from blood, taken in a trial of the OX40 agonist ivuxolimab. The chain carries TRBV11-3 and TRBJ2-1, with 11 nucleotides matching TRBD2. The TCR originated in an adult with an advanced solid tumor such as melanoma, head and neck, liver or kidney cancer. The DNA of the CDR3 is TGTGCCAGCAGCTCCGGGACTAGCGGAGACTACAATGAGCAGTTCTTC. Translated, it gives CASSSGTSGDYNEQFF.